The 6 T cell receptor beta chains in this list originate from one sample, sequenced in a study of blood T cell repertoires in COVID-19. TCRdb's table, derived via immunoSEQ multiplex PCR, lists solely in-frame clones and lacks some. The sample includes 250,000 or so clones, approximately 87% seen only once; the top ten take less than 1.6%. Material for sequencing was peripheral blood. The receptor set was obtained from a middle-aged woman who had recovered from COVID-19.

This clone was recorded once. One end of the junction fails to match germline, which may point to a read error. The chain has TRBV6-5 and TRBJ1-1; D may be TRBD1 (5 bases). Germline values: CDR1 MNHEY, CDR2 SVGAGI. The length of the CDR3 is 12 residues. Written as DNA, the CDR3 is TGTGCCAGCAGTTACGATGGGACTGGAGCTTTCTTT. Translating gives CASSYDGTGAFF.

This chain connects TRBV6-6 to TRBJ1-1; TRBD1 agrees at 7 bases. The junction had 12 bases not matched to a gene; V was cut back by 6 bases and J by 5 bases. This CDR3 contains 15 residues. Germline V lookup: CDR1 MNHNY, CDR2 SVGAGI (reference sequence). For the CDR3, the DNA is TGTGCCAGCAGCTTCCCCCCCGACAGGGCTACTGAAGCTTTCTTT. Translating it yields CASSFPPDRATEAFF.

V gene TRBV4-1 combines with J gene TRBJ1-1; D is undetermined. The CDR3 has 14 residues. The V gene's germline CDR1 is MGHRA and CDR2 YSYEKL. The V end lost 3 bases, the J end lost 2 bases, and 10 bases lay between the germline ends. In nucleotides, the CDR3 is TGCGCCAGCAGCCAGGACTGGGGTAACACTGAAGCTTTCTTT. Its translation: CASSQDWGNTEAFF.

This chain joins TRBV20-1 and TRBJ2-5, with TRBD1 identical over 7 bases. CDR3 length equals 15 residues. The V and J ends lost 3 bases and 5 bases, in that order; junction bases with no gene match: 12. Germline assignment: CDR1 DFQATT and CDR2 SNEGSKA (reference sequence). CDR3 bases: TGCAGTGCTAGTACGCACAATACACAGGGGGAGACCCAGTACTTC. Its protein product is CSASTHNTQGETQYF.

This rearrangement joins TRBV5-1 to TRBJ2-7; TRBD2 might be the D (5 bases). The CDR3 sequence is 16 residues long. V was trimmed by 4 bases and J by 0 bases, leaving 17 bases between them. CDR1 and CDR2 (germline): SGHRS, YFSETQ. As DNA, the CDR3 is TGCGCCAGCAGCCCGGGCCGGGGAGCTAGCTCCTACGAGCAGTACTTC. It encodes CASSPGRGASSYEQYF.

The chain links TRBV19 to TRBJ1-2, with 9 positions matching TRBD1. CDR1 and CDR2 from the germline V gene are LNHDA and SQIVND (reference sequence). Germline trimming cut 7 bases from V and 1 base from J; bases unmatched to any gene: 4. The CDR3 runs 14 residues. CDR3 in DNA: TGTGCCAGTACTCGGACAGGGGTTAACTATGGCTACACCTTC. Its protein product is CASTRTGVNYGYTF.